The table lists the clone carrying this T cell receptor (beta chain) with many counts. TCRdb re-analyzed the PCR reads through MiXCR. Of about 20,000 clones in the sample, around 20% are singletons; the top ten hold roughly 2.8%. The source of the sample is a study of metastatic and nonmetastatic thyroid tumors. Turning to the study itself: Repertoire comparisons spanned blood and tumor or nodule tissue from malignant and benign thyroid patients.

No patient had received any treatment before thyroid surgery. Sample: adjacent normal tissue. The TCR sequence derives from a male donor with papillary thyroid cancer or a benign thyroid nodule (not recorded which). Some clones in this sample may be carry-over from other donors' samples.

CDR3 amino acids: CASSPGRGGRNTEAFF. In DNA form, the CDR3 reads TGCGCCAGCAGCCCAGGCAGGGGTGGTAGGAACACTGAAGCTTTCTTT. This sequence joins TRBV4-3 and TRBJ1-1, with D possibly matching TRBD1 (6 bases). The CDR3 consists of 16 residues. Looked up from germline, CDR1 is LGHNA and CDR2 is YSLEER. V was clipped by 4 bases and J by 1 base, with 16 bases between them.